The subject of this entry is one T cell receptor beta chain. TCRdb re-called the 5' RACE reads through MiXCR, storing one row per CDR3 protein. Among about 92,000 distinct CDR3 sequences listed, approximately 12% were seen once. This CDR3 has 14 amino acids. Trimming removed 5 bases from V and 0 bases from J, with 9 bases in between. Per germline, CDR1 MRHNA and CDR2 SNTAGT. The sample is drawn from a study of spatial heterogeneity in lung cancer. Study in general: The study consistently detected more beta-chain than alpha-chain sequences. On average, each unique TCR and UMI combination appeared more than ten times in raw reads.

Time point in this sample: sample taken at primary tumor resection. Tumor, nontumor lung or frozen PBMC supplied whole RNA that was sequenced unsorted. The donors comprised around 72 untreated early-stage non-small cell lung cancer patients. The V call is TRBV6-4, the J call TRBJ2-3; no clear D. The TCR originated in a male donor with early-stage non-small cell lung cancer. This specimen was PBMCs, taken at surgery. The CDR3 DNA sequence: TGTGCCAGCAGTACTCTGGCTAGCACAGATACGCAGTATTTT. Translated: CASSTLASTDTQYF.